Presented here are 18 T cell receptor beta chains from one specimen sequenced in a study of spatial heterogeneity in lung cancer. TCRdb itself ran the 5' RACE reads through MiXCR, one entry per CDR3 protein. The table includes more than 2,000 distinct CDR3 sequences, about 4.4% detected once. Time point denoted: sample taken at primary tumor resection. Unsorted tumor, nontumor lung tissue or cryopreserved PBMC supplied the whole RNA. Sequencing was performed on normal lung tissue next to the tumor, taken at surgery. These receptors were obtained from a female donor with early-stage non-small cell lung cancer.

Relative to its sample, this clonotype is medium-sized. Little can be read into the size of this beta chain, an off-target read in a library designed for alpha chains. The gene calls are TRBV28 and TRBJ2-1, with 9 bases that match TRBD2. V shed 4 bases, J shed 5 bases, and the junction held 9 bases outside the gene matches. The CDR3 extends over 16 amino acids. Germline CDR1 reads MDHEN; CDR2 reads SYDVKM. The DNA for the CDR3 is TGTGCCAGCAGTTCACTATCGACTAGCGGACACAATGAGCAGTTCTTC. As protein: CASSSLSTSGHNEQFF.

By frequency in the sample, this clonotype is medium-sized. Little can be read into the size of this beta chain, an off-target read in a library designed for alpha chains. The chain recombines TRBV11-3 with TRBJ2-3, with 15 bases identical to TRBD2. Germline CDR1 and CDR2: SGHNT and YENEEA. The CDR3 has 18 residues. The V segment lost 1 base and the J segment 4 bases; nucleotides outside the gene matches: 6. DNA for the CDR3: TGTGCCAGCAGCTTAGCTGGGACTAGCGGGGGGCTTGCAGATACGCAGTATTTT. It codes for CASSLAGTSGGLADTQYF.

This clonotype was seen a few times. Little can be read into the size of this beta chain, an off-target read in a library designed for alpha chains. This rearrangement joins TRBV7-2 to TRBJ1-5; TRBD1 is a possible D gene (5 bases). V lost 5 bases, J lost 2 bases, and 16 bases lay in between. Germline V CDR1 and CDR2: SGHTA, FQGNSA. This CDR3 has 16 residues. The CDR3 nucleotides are TGTGCCAGCAGCCCAGACAGTTTCCTCGGCAATCAGCCCCAGCATTTT. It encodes CASSPDSFLGNQPQHF.

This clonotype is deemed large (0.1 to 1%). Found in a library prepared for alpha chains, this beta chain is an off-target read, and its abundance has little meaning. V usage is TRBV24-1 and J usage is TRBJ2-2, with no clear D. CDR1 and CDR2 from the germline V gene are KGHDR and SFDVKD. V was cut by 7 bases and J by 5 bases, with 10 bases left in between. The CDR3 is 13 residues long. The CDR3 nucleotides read TGTGCCACCAGGGACGGTACTACCGGGGAGCTGTTTTTT. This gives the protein CATRDGTTGELFF.

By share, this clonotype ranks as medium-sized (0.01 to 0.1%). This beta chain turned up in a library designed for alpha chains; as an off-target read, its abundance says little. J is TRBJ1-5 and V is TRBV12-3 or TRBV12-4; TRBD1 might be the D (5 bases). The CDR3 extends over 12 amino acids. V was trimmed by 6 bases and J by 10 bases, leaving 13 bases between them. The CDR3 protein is CASSPERGPQHF. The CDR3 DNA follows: TGTGCCAGCAGCCCCGAAAGGGGACCCCAGCATTTT.

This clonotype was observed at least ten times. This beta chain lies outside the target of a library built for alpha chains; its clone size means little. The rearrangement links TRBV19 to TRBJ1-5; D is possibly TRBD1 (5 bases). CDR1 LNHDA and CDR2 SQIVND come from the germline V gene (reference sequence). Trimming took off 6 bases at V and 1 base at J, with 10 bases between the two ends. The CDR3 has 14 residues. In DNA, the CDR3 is TGTGCCAGTAGGGGGGGAGCGAGCAATCAGCCCCAGCATTTT. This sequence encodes CASRGGASNQPQHF.

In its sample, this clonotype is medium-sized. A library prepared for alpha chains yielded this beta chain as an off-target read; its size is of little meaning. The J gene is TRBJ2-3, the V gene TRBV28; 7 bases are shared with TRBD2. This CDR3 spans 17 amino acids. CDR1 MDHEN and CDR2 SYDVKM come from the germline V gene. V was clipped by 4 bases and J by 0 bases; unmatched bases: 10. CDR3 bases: TGTGCCAGCAGTTGGAGGCGCGGGGGTGCTAGCACAGATACGCAGTATTTT. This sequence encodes CASSWRRGGASTDTQYF.

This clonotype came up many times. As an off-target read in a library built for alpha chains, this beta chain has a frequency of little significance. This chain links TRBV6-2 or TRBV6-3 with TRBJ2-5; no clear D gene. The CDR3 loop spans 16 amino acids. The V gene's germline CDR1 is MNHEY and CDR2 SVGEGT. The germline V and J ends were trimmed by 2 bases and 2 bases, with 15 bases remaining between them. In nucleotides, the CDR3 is TGTGCCAGCAGTTACCTCCCGGCAGGTCAGCAAGAGACCCAGTACTTC. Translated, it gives CASSYLPAGQQETQYF.

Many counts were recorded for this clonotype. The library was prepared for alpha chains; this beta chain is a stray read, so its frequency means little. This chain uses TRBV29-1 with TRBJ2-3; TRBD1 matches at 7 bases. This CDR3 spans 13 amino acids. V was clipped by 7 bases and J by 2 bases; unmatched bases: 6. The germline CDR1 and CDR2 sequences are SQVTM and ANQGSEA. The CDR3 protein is CSAPTGFTDTQYF. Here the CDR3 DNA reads TGCAGCGCCCCGACAGGGTTCACAGATACGCAGTATTTT.

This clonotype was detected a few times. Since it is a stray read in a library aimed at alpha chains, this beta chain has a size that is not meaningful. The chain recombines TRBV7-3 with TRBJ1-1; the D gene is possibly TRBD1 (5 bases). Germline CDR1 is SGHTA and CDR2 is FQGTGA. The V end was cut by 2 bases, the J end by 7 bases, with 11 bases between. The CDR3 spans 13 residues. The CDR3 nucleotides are TGTGCCAGCAGCTTAGCTCGGGACGGTGAAGCTTTCTTT. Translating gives CASSLARDGEAFF.

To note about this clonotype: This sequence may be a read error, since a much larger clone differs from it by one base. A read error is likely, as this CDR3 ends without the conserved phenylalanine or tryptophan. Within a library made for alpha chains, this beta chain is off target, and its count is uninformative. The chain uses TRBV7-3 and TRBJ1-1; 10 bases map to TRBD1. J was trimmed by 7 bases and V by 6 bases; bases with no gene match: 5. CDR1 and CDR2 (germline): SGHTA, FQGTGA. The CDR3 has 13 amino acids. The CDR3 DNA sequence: TGTGCCAGCAGTCGGGACAGGGGCGTTGAAGCTTTCCTT. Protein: CASSRDRGVEAFL.

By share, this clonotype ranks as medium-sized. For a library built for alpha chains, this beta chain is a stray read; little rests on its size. Here the CDR3 reads CASSRGHSGANVLTF. CDR3 DNA sequence: TGTGCCAGCAGCCGAGGGCACTCTGGGGCCAACGTCCTGACTTTC. The gene calls are TRBV28 and TRBJ2-6; D is possibly TRBD2 (5 bases). This CDR3 has 15 amino acids. The germline V gene has CDR1 MDHEN and CDR2 SYDVKM. Deletions cut 6 bases from V and 0 bases from J, with 9 bases between.

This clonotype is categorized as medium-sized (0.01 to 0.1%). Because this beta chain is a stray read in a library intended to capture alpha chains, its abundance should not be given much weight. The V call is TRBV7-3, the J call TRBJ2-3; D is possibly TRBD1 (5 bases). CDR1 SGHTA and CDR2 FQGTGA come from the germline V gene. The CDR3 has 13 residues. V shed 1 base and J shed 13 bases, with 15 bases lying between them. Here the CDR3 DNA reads TGTGCCAGCAGCTTAAGTGGTCAGGGCAGGGAGTATTTT. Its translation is CASSLSGQGREYF. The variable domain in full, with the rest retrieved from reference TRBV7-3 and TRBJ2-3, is GAGVSQTPSNKVTEKGKYVELRCDPISGHTALYWYRQSLGQGPEFLIYFQGTGAADDSGLPNDRFFAVRPEGSVSTLKIQRTERGDSAVYLCASSLSGQGREYFGPGTRLTVL.

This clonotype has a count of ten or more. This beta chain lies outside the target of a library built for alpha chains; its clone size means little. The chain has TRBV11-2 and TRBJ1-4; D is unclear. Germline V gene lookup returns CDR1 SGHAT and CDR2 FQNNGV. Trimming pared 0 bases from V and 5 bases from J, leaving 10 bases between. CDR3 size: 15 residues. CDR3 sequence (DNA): TGTGCCAGCAGCTTAGAGCTTCAGGACAATGAAAAACTGTTTTTT. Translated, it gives CASSLELQDNEKLFF.

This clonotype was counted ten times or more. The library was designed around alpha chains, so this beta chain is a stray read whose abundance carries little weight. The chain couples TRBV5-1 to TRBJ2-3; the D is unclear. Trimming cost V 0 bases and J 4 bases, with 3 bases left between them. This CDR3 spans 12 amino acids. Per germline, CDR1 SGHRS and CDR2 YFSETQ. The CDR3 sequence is CASSLDSDTQYF. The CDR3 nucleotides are TGCGCCAGCAGCTTGGATTCAGATACGCAGTATTTT.

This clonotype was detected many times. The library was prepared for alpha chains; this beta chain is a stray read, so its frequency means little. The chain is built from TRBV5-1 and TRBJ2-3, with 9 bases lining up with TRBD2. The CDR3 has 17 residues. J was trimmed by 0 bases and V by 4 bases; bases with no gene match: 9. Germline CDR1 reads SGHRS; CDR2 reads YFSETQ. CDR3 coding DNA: TGCGCCAGCAGCGTTGAACTAGCGGGCGCTAGCACAGATACGCAGTATTTT. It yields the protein CASSVELAGASTDTQYF.

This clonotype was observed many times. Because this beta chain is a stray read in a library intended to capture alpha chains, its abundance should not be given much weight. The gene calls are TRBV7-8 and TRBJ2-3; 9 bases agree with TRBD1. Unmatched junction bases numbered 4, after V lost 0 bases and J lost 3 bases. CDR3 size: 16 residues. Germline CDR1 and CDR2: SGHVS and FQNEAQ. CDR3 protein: CASSLAGQGVTDTQYF. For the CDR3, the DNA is TGTGCCAGCAGCTTAGCGGGACAGGGTGTAACAGATACGCAGTATTTT.

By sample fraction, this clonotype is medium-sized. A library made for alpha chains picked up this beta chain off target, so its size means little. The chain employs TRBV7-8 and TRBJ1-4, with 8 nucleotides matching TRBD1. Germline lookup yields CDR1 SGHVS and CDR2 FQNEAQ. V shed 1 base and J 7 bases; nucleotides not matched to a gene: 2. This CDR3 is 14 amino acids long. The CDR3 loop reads CASSLGDRGEKLFF. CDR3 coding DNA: TGTGCCAGCAGCTTAGGAGACAGGGGTGAAAAACTGTTTTTT.